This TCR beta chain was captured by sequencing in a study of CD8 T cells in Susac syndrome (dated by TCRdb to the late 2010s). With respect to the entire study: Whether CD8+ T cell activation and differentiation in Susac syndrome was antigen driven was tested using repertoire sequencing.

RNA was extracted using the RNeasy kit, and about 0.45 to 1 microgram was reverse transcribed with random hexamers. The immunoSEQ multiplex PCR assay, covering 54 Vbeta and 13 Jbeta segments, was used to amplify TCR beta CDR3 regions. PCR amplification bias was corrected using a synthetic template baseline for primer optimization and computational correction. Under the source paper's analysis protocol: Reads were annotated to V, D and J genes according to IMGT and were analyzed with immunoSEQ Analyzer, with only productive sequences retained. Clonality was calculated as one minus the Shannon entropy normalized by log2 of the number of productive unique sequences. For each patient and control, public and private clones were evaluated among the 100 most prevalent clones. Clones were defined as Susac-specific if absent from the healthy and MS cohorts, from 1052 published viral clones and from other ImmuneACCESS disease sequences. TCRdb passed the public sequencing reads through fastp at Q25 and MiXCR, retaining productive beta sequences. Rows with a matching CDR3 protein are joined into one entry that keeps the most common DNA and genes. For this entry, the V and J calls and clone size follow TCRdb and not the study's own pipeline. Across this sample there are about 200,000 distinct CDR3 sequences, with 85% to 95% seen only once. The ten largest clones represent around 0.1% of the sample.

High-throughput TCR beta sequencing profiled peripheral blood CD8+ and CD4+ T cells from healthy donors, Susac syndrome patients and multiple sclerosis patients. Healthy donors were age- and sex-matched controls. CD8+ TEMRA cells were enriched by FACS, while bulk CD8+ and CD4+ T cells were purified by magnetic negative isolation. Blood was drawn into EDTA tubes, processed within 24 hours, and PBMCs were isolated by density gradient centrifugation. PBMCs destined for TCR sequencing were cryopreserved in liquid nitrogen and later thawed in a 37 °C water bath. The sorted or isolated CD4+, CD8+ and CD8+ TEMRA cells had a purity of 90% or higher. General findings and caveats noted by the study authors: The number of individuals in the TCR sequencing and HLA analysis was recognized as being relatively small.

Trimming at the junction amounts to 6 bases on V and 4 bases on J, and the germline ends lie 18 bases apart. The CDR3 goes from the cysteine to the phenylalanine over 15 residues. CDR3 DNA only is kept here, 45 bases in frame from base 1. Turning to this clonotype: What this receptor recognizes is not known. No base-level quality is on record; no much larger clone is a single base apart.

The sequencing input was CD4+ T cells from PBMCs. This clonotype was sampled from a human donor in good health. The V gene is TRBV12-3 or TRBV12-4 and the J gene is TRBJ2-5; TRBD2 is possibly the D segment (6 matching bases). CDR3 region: CASSPPGRRGETQYF. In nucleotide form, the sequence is TGTGCCAGCAGCCCCCCCGGGAGAAGGGGAGAGACCCAGTACTTC.